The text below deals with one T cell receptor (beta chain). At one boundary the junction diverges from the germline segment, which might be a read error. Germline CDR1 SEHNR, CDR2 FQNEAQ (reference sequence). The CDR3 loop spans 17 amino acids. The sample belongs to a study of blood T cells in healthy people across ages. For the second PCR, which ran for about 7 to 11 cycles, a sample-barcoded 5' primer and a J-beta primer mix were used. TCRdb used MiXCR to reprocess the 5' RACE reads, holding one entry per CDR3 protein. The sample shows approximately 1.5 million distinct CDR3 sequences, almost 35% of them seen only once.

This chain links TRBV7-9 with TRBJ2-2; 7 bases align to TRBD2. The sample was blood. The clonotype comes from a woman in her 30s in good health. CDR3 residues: CASSLATGGPITGGLFF. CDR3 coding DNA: TGTGCCAGCAGCTTAGCAACGGGAGGTCCTATTACCGGGGGGCTGTTTTTT.